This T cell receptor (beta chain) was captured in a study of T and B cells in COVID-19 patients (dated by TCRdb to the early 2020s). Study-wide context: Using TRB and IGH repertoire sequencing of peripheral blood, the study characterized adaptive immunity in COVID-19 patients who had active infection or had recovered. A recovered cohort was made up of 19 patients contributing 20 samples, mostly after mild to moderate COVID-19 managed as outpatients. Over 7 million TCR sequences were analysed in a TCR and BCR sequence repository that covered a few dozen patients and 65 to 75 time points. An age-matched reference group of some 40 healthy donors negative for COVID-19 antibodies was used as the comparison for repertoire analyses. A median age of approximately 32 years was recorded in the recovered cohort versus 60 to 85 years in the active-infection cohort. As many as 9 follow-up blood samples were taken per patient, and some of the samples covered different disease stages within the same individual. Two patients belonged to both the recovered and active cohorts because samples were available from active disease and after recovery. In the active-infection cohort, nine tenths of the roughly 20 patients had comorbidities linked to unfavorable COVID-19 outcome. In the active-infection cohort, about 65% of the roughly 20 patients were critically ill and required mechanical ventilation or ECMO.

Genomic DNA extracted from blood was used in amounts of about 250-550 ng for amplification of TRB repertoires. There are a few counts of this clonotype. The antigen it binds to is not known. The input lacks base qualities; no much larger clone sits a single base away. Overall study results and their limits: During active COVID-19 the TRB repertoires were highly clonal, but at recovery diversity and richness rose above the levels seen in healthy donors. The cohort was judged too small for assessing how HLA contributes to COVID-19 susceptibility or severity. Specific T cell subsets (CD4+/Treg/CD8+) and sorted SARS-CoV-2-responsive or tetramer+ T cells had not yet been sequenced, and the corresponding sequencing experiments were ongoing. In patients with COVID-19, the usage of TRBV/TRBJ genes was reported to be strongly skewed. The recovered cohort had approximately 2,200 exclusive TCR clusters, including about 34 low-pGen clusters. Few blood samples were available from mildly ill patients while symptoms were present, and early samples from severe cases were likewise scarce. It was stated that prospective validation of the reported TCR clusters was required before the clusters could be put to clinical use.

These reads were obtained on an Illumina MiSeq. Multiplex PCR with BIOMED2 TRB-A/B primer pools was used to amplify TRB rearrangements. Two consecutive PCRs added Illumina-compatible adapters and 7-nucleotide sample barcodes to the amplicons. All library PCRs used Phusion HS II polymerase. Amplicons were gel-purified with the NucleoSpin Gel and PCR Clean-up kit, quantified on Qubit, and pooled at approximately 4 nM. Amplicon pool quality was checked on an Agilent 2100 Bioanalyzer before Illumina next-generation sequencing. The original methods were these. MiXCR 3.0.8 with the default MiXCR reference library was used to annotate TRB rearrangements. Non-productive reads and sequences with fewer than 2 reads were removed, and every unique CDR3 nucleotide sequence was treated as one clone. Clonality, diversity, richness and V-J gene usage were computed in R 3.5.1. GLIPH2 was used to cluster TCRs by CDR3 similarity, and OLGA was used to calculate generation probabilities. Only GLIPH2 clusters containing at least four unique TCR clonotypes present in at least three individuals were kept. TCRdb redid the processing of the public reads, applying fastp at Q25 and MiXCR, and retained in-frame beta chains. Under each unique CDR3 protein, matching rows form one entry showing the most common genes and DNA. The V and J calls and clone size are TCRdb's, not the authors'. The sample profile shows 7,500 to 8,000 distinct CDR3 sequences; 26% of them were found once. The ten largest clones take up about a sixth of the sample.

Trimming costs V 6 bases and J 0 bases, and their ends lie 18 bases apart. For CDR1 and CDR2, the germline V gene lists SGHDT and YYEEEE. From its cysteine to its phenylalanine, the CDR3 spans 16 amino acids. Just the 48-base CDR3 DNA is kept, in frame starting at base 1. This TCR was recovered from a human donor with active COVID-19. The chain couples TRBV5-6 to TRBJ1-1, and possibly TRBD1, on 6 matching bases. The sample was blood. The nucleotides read TGTGCCAGCACCGAAGGATACGGGGACATGAACACTGAAGCTTTCTTT. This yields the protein CASTEGYGDMNTEAFF.